This T cell receptor (beta chain) was recovered during a study of T cells expressing NK-cell markers. Looking at the study overall: According to the study, TCR beta repertoires originated from sorted CD3+CD56+NKG2C+, CD3+CD56+NKG2C- and CD3+CD56-NKG2C+ T cells.

From the 5' RACE reads, TCRdb lists one entry per CDR3 protein and no DNA. The data show 500,000 to 700,000 distinct CDR3 sequences, and the top ten clones hold approximately 4%. Germline V CDR1 and CDR2: SGHVS, FQNEAQ. This CDR3 is 15 amino acids long. Turning to this clonotype: The antigen is undetermined.

General study findings and limits: What remained unclear was the HCMV specificity of expanded NKG2C+ T cell clones.

Source material: blood T cells: a sorted CD56 or NKG2C T cell subset, CD4+ or CD8+ T cells, or bulk PBMC T cells (not recorded which). This TCR was recovered from a man aged 18 to 30 in good health. The rearrangement uses TRBV7-8 and TRBJ2-1. CDR3 region: CASSLSRVVYNEQFF.